The 7 T cell receptor beta chains in this list originate from one sample, sequenced in a study of cytomegalovirus exposure and HLA in healthy donors. A multiplex PCR was run with 60 Vbeta primers and 13 Jbeta primers. Sequencing used immunoSEQ multiplex PCR; TCRdb keeps in-frame clones, though not all of them. Among under 170,000 clones listed, 70% to 80% were seen once. Source material: PBMCs. These receptors were taken from a human donor in good health.

The rearrangement links TRBV7-2 to TRBJ1-3; 10 bases map to TRBD1. Germline lookup yields CDR1 SGHTA and CDR2 FQGNSA. V was clipped by 2 bases and J by 8 bases; unmatched bases: 6. The CDR3 has 15 residues. The CDR3 nucleotides read TGTGCCAGCAGCTTACCGACAGGGGGCTTGCACACCATATATTTT. Protein product: CASSLPTGGLHTIYF.

The CDR3, as DNA: TGCGCCAGCAGCTTGGGCGGGGGAGAAGATACGCAGTATTTT. Amino acid sequence: CASSLGGGEDTQYF. The chain uses TRBV5-1 and TRBJ2-3, with 7 bases aligning to TRBD2. This CDR3 comprises 14 residues. Germline V CDR1 and CDR2: SGHRS, YFSETQ. V lost 0 bases to trimming and J lost 5 bases; unmatched junction nucleotides: 3.

This clone was seen more than once but under ten times. The rearrangement links TRBV28 to TRBJ1-2, with TRBD1 identical over 9 bases. This CDR3 is built from 15 residues. Trimming took 6 bases from V and 6 from J; bases not matched to a gene: 11. Germline V gene lookup returns CDR1 MDHEN and CDR2 SYDVKM. CDR3 nucleotide sequence: TGTGCCAGCAGCTCGTACCGGGACAGGGACGATGGCTACACCTTC. Protein sequence: CASSSYRDRDDGYTF.

This clone was seen a handful of times. The genes are TRBV6-5 and TRBJ1-4, with D perhaps TRBD1 (6 bases). This CDR3 has 15 amino acids. Trimming removed 1 base from V and 8 bases from J, with 14 bases in between. The germline CDR1 and CDR2 sequences are MNHEY and SVGAGI. CDR3 in DNA: TGTGCCAGCAGTTACTTAGGCTCAGGGGAAGAAAAACTGTTTTTT. This codes for CASSYLGSGEEKLFF.

This clone was detected once. The rearrangement uses TRBV5-4 and TRBJ2-1; 9 nucleotides agree with TRBD1. Germline V gene sequence: CDR1 SGHNT, CDR2 YYREEE (reference sequence). Losses at the gene ends were 3 bases for V and 5 bases for J; bases not matched to a gene: 9. The CDR3 loop spans 16 amino acids. The chain's CDR3 is CASSSTGGRTNNEQFF. CDR3 nucleotide sequence: TGTGCCAGCAGCTCCACAGGGGGCCGAACTAACAATGAGCAGTTCTTC.

This sequence joins TRBV6-5 and TRBJ2-3; 8 nucleotides line up with TRBD2. This CDR3 is 16 amino acids long. The junction had 6 bases not matched to a gene; V was cut back by 4 bases and J by 0 bases. CDR1 is MNHEY, CDR2 SVGAGI, per germline. CDR3 amino acids: CASSFRTSPSTDTQYF. Here the CDR3 DNA reads TGTGCCAGCAGTTTCCGGACTAGCCCTAGCACAGATACGCAGTATTTT.

This clone has just one count. This chain connects TRBV28 to TRBJ1-2; TRBD1 aligns across 7 bases. Germline-derived CDR1 and CDR2 are MDHEN and SYDVKM. The junction had 10 bases not matched to a gene; V was cut back by 3 bases and J by 6 bases. This CDR3 contains 15 residues. CDR3 DNA sequence: TGTGCCAGCAGTTTTCCCCTCGTAGGGGGCAATGGCTACACCTTC. Translated, it gives CASSFPLVGGNGYTF.